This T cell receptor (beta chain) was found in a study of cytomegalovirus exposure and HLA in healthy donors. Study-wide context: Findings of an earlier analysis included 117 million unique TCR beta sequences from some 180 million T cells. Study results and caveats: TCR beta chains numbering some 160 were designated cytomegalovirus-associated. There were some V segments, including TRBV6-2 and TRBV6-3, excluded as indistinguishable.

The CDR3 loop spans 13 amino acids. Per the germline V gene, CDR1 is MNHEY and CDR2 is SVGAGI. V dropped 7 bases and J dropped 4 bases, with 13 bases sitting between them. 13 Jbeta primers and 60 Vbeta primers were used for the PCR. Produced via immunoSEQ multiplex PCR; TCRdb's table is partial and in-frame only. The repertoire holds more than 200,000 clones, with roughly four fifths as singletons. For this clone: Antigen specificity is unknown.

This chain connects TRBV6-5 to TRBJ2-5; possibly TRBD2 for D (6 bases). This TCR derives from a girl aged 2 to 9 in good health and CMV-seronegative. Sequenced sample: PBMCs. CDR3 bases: TGTGCCAGCATTGGTGGGGGGAGAGAGACCCAGTACTTC. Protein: CASIGGGRETQYF.